The source of this T cell receptor (beta chain) is a study of T cell responses to AZD1222 COVID-19 vaccine (dated by TCRdb to the early 2020s). About the study as a whole: AZD1222 recipients with second doses at about 4 weeks or about 12 weeks were pooled, because spike-specific TCR depth and breadth did not differ between schedules. TCR sequencing covered 233 trial participants: 200 to 210 given two doses of AZD1222 and 26 given two doses of MenACWY control vaccine. Trial participants were enrolled by age into 18-55, 56-69 and 70-plus year subgroups, with about 150, 28 and 57 TCR-sequenced participants respectively.

The V and J ends are trimmed by 4 bases and 8 bases, leaving 11 bases between them. Reading the germline V gene gives CDR1 SNHLY and CDR2 FYNNEI. There are 12 amino acids in the CDR3, from cysteine to phenylalanine inclusive. Just CDR3 DNA is preserved here, 36 bases in frame from base 1. As regards this clone: What antigen it recognizes has not been identified. No quality values exist for individual bases; no much larger clone is one base distant.

The CDR3 regions of human TCRbeta chains were analyzed by immunosequencing. In the original analysis: TCRs in the repertoires were matched against a reference library of SARS-CoV-2-specific TCRs that had been generated with the MIRA antigen-specificity platform. Breadth was defined as the fraction of unique TCRs that were SARS-CoV-2-associated. Depth was defined as the fraction of total T cells that were SARS-CoV-2-associated. Using the MIRA data, each spike-specific TCR was mapped to the spike region that the TCR reacts to and placed in a CD4 or CD8 class. Log10-transformed breadth and depth values were compared by one-way ANOVA with Sidak's multiple comparisons tests. The immuneACCESS repertoire file appears here via TCRdb, limited to in-frame rearrangements. These files lack a portion of the clones; in checked studies, under half of the deficit traces to unresolved V genes, and the cause of the others is not known. V and J calls and clone size come straight from that table; D and trimming were deduced from the DNA. The table for this sample lists over 150,000 clones; about nine tenths of them were counted only once. The ten biggest clones cover roughly 2.5% of the sample.

What the authors observed across the whole study: The whole spike protein was spanned by vaccine-associated CD4 TCRs, and dominant responses were seen in regions 160-218 and 743-854. In the small 56-69-year group, the increase in depth fell short of significance, most likely because of low power. Most participants were white British and females outnumbered males, and the authors suggested that clonal diversity may have been underestimated. A significant rise in spike-specific TCR breadth and depth was observed after two AZD1222 doses relative to day 0 and relative to MenACWY recipients. Because no day 14 peak-response samples were available, repertoires were characterized only after the peak T cell response. Conclusions about previously exposed vaccinees are limited, since just a handful of AZD1222 recipients were seropositive for SARS-CoV-2 at baseline. Epitopes outside the regions mutated in the B.1.351 and B.1.1.7 variants were reportedly recognized by nearly half of the unique spike-specific TCRs.

The time point label here, explained by the study, means: baseline before first vaccination. Vaccinee samples were obtained from the UK trials COV001 and COV002, which included a single-blind randomized controlled phase 2/3 trial of AZD1222 (ChAdOx1 nCoV-19) in healthy adults. Trial participant PBMC samples were collected at day 0 and day 28 after the second dose for TCRbeta chain sequencing. The rearranged chain carries TRBV2 and TRBJ1-1, with the D gene not confidently named. The source material was peripheral blood, sampled on day 0 of AZD1222 vaccination. The receptor's source is an adult in good health. This receptor has the CDR3 CASSGAGYEAFF. The nucleotides are TGTGCCAGCAGTGGTGCAGGTTACGAAGCTTTCTTT.